This T cell receptor (beta chain) was obtained from a study of shared clonotypes between healthy human individuals. Splitting of CD4+ cells produced CD45RA+ naive and CD45RA-negative memory subsets. Evenly divided among several immunoSEQ plates was the genomic DNA of each subset. Sequencing was performed with immunoSEQ multiplex PCR; in TCRdb, only in-frame clones are kept and a portion is missing. This sample has over 1.5 million clones, with approximately 98% found just once. V lost 4 bases to trimming and J lost 3 bases; unmatched junction nucleotides: 10. The CDR3 is 15 residues long. CDR1 is SQVTM, CDR2 ANQGSEA, per germline. Concerning this clone: Its antigen is not identified.

Whole-study results and caveats: Donors were few, which limited the genetic and exposure-history diversity represented. The generation probabilities recorded for non-shared clonotypes fell below those of clonotypes shared by all four donors.

The chain joins TRBV29-1 to TRBJ2-3; TRBD1 aligns across 7 bases. Sequencing was performed on naive CD4+ T cells sorted from blood. Noted subset: CD45RA+ positively selected. This sequence originates from a man aged 25-40 years in good health. CDR3 sequence (DNA): TGCAGCGTTGCCTCATCGAGACAGGGAACAGATACGCAGTATTTT. Its translation: CSVASSRQGTDTQYF.